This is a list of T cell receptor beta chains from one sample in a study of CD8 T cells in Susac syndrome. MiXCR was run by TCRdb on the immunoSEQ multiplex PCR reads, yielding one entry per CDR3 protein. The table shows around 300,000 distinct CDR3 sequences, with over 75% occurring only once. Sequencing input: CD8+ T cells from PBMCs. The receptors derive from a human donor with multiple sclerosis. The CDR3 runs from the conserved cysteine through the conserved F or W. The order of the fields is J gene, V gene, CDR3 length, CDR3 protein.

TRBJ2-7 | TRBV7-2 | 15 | CASRLAGGWIYEQYF
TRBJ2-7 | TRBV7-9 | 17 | CASSPEEGSLSSYEQYF
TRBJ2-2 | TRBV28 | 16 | CASSSLGREATGELFF
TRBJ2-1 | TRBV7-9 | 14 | CASSPDRGINEQFF
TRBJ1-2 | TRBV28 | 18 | CASSSPGLTAQPNYGYTF
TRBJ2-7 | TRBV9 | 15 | CASSVGTSGSYEQYF
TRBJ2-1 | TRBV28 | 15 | CASSQLRDGYNEQFF
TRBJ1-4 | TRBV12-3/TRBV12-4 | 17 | CASSFVAGASTNEKLFF
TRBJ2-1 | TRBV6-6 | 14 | CASQLAGVHHEQFF
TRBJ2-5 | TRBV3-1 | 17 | CASSQEWDGGLQETQYF
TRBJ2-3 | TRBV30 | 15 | CAWSLLAAITDTQYF
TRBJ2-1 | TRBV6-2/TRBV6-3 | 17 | CASSYSSRGPPFYEQFF
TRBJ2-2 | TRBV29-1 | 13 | CSVEQGNTGELFF